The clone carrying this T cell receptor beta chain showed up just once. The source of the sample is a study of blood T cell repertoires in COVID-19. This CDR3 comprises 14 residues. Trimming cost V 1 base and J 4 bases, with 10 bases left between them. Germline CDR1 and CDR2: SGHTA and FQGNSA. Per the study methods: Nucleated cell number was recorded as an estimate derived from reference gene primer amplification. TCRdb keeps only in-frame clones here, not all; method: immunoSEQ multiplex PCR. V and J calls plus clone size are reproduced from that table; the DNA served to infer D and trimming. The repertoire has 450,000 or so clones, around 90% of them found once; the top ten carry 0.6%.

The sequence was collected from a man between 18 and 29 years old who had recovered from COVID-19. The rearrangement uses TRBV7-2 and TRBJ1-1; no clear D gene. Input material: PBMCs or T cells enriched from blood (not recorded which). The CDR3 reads CASSLGGLGTEAFF. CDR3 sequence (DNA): TGTGCCAGCAGCTTAGGAGGGTTGGGCACTGAAGCTTTCTTT.